Listed here is a single TCR beta chain. The antigen is undetermined. This sample stems from a study of identical twins. Study findings and constraints: In zero-insertion analyses, partial confounding could arise from invariant MAIT and iNKT cells. Modelling underestimated the level of out-of-frame TCR alpha sharing observed in monozygotic twins.

This CDR3 has 15 residues. V dropped 6 bases and J dropped 2 bases, with 13 bases sitting between them. Germline-derived CDR1 and CDR2 are MNHEY and SVGEGT. Each CDR3 protein is one row after TCRdb ran MiXCR on the 5' RACE reads. This sample has 640,000 or so distinct CDR3 sequences; around 5.7% occur once, and the top ten carry 1.5% to 2%. Sequencing was done on a sample of naive T cells sorted from blood. This chain links TRBV6-2 or TRBV6-3 with TRBJ2-2; tentatively, D is TRBD1 (6 bases). This TCR came from a man aged 18 to 30 in good health. CDR3 region: CASRRLGHNTGELFF. DNA of the CDR3: TGTGCCAGCAGACGCCTGGGACATAACACCGGGGAGCTGTTTTTT.